A single sample gave rise to the 23 T cell receptor beta chains below, sequenced in a study of CD8 T cells in Susac syndrome. It was with random hexamers that roughly 0.5 to 1 ug RNA was reverse transcribed. Via MiXCR, TCRdb re-called the immunoSEQ multiplex PCR reads, giving one row per CDR3 protein. The profile covers roughly 120,000 distinct CDR3 sequences, with roughly 94% appearing a single time and just over 0.095% taken by the ten largest. Material: CD4+ T cells from PBMCs. All receptors come from a human donor in good health.

V gene TRBV9 combines with J gene TRBJ2-7, with TRBD2 matching 12 bases. This CDR3 is 15 amino acids long. The germline CDR1 and CDR2 sequences are SGDLS and YYNGEE. The V and J ends lost 3 bases and 4 bases, in that order; junction bases with no gene match: 5. The CDR3 sequence is CASSAGTSGWYEQYF. The CDR3 DNA sequence: TGTGCCAGCAGCGCGGGGACTAGCGGGTGGTACGAGCAGTACTTC.

In nucleotides, the CDR3 is TGTGCCAGCAGCCAAATAGACGAGCAGTACTTC. Amino acid sequence: CASSQIDEQYF. J is TRBJ2-7 and V is TRBV3-1; D gene uncertain. Germline assignment: CDR1 LGHDT and CDR2 YNNKEL (reference sequence). V shed 2 bases and J shed 5 bases, with 4 bases lying between them. CDR3 length: 11 residues.

The CDR3 sequence is CASSQGSVGETQYF. In DNA form, the CDR3 reads TGTGCCAGCAGCCAAGGATCCGTTGGGGAGACCCAGTACTTC. The chain has TRBV3-1 and TRBJ2-5; D call uncertain. Trimming took 1 base from V and 5 from J, leaving 11 bases between them. Germline CDR1 is LGHDT and CDR2 is YNNKEL (reference sequence). This CDR3 has 14 amino acids.

The chain uses TRBV3-1 and TRBJ2-7; a possible D gene is TRBD2 (6 bases). Between the trimmed V and J ends, which lost 1 base and 1 base, there was a span of 8 bases. Germline loops: CDR1 LGHDT, CDR2 YNNKEL (reference sequence). This CDR3 is 14 amino acids long. The CDR3 sequence is CASSQVSGSYEQYF. The CDR3 coding sequence is TGTGCCAGCAGCCAAGTTAGCGGTTCCTACGAGCAGTACTTC.

CDR3 region: CASKGNSGNTIYF. The CDR3 nucleotides read TGTGCCAGCAAAGGAAACTCTGGAAACACCATATATTTT. The chain recombines TRBV27 with TRBJ1-3; D is unresolved. The V and J ends lost 7 bases and 0 bases respectively, with 7 bases between them. CDR3 length equals 13 residues. Per germline, CDR1 MNHEY and CDR2 SMNVEV (reference sequence).

This chain uses TRBV28 with TRBJ2-3; 11 bases match TRBD1. CDR3 length: 15 residues. Trimming cost V 3 bases and J 5 bases; bases outside gene matches: 4. Germline-derived CDR1 and CDR2 are MDHEN and SYDVKM. In nucleotides, the CDR3 is TGTGCCAGCAGTTTCGGGACAGGGGGTATAGATACGCAGTATTTT. It is translated as CASSFGTGGIDTQYF.

The V gene is TRBV30, the J gene TRBJ1-5, with TRBD1 as a possible D gene (5 bases). From germline, CDR1 is GTSNPN and CDR2 SVGIG (reference sequence). Trimming took off 5 bases at V and 1 base at J, with 6 bases between the two ends. This CDR3 comprises 12 residues. The CDR3 DNA reads TGTGCCTGGGCAGGGAGCAATCAGCCCCAGCATTTT. This encodes CAWAGSNQPQHF.

This clonotype has a single count. The gene calls are TRBV7-8 and TRBJ2-7, with 13 positions matching TRBD2. CDR3 length equals 17 residues. The V segment lost 5 bases and the J segment 5 bases; nucleotides outside the gene matches: 12. Germline assignment: CDR1 SGHVS and CDR2 FQNEAQ. CDR3 amino acids: CASSLGDGTSGIHEQYF. CDR3 coding DNA: TGTGCCAGCAGCCTAGGAGATGGGACTAGCGGGATCCACGAGCAGTACTTC.

The gene calls are TRBV30 and TRBJ2-7; TRBD1 matches 8 bases. V trimming: 0 bases; J trimming: 5 bases; junction bases outside the gene matches: 9. CDR3 size: 15 residues. The V gene's germline CDR1 is GTSNPN and CDR2 SVGIG (reference sequence). The CDR3 is CAWSVPADRANEQYF. CDR3 DNA sequence: TGTGCCTGGAGTGTACCGGCGGACAGGGCTAACGAGCAGTACTTC.

This CDR3 reads CASRATGNEKLFF. CDR3 nucleotide sequence: TGCGCCAGCAGAGCAACGGGAAATGAAAAACTGTTTTTT. The chain joins TRBV23-1 to TRBJ1-4; no clear D gene. TRBV23-1 is reported as an ORF; its role is uncertain. Trimming left V 6 bases short and J 5 bases short, with 10 bases between. The length of the CDR3 is 13 residues.

CDR3 amino acids: CASSPSGQPTEAFF. In nucleotides, the CDR3 is TGTGCCAGCAGCCCTTCGGGACAGCCCACTGAAGCTTTCTTT. The chain recombines TRBV3-1 with TRBJ1-1, with 7 bases fitting TRBD1. Germline CDR1 is LGHDT and CDR2 is YNNKEL (reference sequence). The length of the CDR3 is 14 residues. Trimming cost V 4 bases and J 4 bases; bases outside gene matches: 6.

This clonotype was recorded only once. The V and J genes are TRBV7-2 and TRBJ2-4, with D tentatively TRBD1 or TRBD2 (5 bases each). The CDR3 covers 18 residues. Trimming took 1 base from V and 0 from J, leaving 16 bases between them. The germline CDR1 and CDR2 sequences are SGHTA and FQGNSA. The CDR3 region is CASSLVRVGDLAKNIQYF. CDR3 nucleotides: TGTGCCAGCAGCTTAGTACGGGTGGGGGACCTAGCCAAAAACATTCAGTACTTC.

This chain connects TRBV7-2 to TRBJ2-3; D is unresolved. Germline V lookup: CDR1 SGHTA, CDR2 FQGNSA. Trimming pared 4 bases from V and 6 bases from J, leaving 8 bases between. This CDR3 has 12 residues. Here the CDR3 DNA reads TGTGCCAGCAGCTACCCCGCTGATACGCAGTATTTT. This gives the protein CASSYPADTQYF.

This rearrangement joins TRBV12-3 or TRBV12-4 to TRBJ2-7, with D unresolved. The CDR3 has 13 residues. V shed 5 bases and J shed 0 bases, with 8 bases lying between them. CDR3 DNA sequence: TGTGCCAGCAGTCCACAGAGCTCCTACGAGCAGTACTTC. Translated, it gives CASSPQSSYEQYF.

J is TRBJ2-7 and V is TRBV5-1; TRBD1 might be the D (7 bases). V lost 0 bases and J 3 bases, leaving 10 bases between the germline ends. The length of the CDR3 is 14 residues. Germline V CDR1 and CDR2: SGHRS, YFSETQ. The CDR3 DNA sequence: TGCGCCAGCAGCTTGGATCAGGGGGGCTACGAGCAGTACTTC. Translation gives CASSLDQGGYEQYF.

V gene TRBV20-1 combines with J gene TRBJ2-1; 10 positions match TRBD2. V dropped 5 bases and J dropped 15; count of bases not matched to a gene: 16. Germline CDR1 DFQATT, CDR2 SNEGSKA (reference sequence). This CDR3 has 14 residues. The CDR3 protein is CSAATGTSVGRTFF. CDR3 sequence (DNA): TGCAGTGCTGCCACCGGGACTAGCGTTGGCAGGACGTTCTTC.

The chain employs TRBV30 and TRBJ2-7; perhaps TRBD2 as D (5 bases). This CDR3 region has 12 residues. V was shortened by 2 bases and J by 3 bases, with 8 bases between the two germline ends. Germline V gives CDR1 GTSNPN, CDR2 SVGIG (reference sequence). CDR3: CAWSRDYYEQYF. CDR3 nucleotide sequence: TGTGCCTGGAGTCGGGATTACTACGAGCAGTACTTC.

The chain is built from TRBV6-6 and TRBJ1-5; 10 bases fit TRBD1. V dropped 5 bases and J dropped 6; count of bases not matched to a gene: 10. The length of the CDR3 is 16 residues. The germline V gene encodes CDR1 MNHNY and CDR2 SVGAGI (reference sequence). For the CDR3, the DNA is TGTGCCAGCAGTCCCCGGGGGACAGGGGATACTCAGCCCCAGCATTTT. It yields the protein CASSPRGTGDTQPQHF.

The chain has TRBV30 and TRBJ2-3; 12 positions agree with TRBD2. The J segment lost 11 bases and the V segment lost 5 bases, leaving 11 bases of the junction unmatched. Germline V CDR1 and CDR2: GTSNPN, SVGIG (reference sequence). The CDR3 is made up of 14 amino acids. CDR3 in amino acids: CAWVLAGGRFEQYF. The CDR3 DNA follows: TGTGCCTGGGTCCTAGCGGGAGGGCGTTTTGAGCAGTATTTT.

The chain couples TRBV11-1 to TRBJ2-7; tentatively, D is TRBD2 (6 bases). Trimming stripped 4 bases from V and 0 bases from J, with 13 bases between. This CDR3 contains 15 residues. The V gene's germline CDR1 is SGHAT and CDR2 FQDESV (reference sequence). Here the CDR3 reads CASSSSPGLSYEQYF. For the CDR3, the DNA is TGTGCCAGCAGCTCCAGCCCGGGACTCTCCTACGAGCAGTACTTC.

The chain combines TRBV30 with TRBJ1-2; D uncertain. The CDR3 consists of 11 residues. CDR1 and CDR2 from the germline V gene are GTSNPN and SVGIG (reference sequence). V was shortened by 2 bases and J by 7 bases, with 8 bases between the two germline ends. This CDR3 reads CAWSPAGGYTF. The CDR3 nucleotides read TGTGCCTGGAGTCCAGCCGGTGGCTACACCTTC.

The CDR3 is CSGTSAGELFF. CDR3 bases: TGCAGCGGGACTAGCGCCGGGGAGCTGTTTTTT. The chain combines TRBV29-1 with TRBJ2-2; 9 bases line up with TRBD2. Unmatched junction bases numbered 0, after V lost 7 bases and J lost 6 bases. This CDR3 is built from 11 residues. Germline V lookup: CDR1 SQVTM, CDR2 ANQGSEA.

The chain links TRBV3-1 to TRBJ1-3; D gene unclear. Germline values: CDR1 LGHDT, CDR2 YNNKEL (reference sequence). The CDR3 has 16 amino acids. Trimming pared 4 bases from V and 0 bases from J, leaving 13 bases between. This CDR3 reads CASSLSRGSSGNTIYF. The CDR3 DNA reads TGTGCCAGCAGCCTCAGCCGGGGTTCCTCTGGAAACACCATATATTTT.